The clone carrying this TCR beta chain came up a few times. Its antigen remains unidentified. The study reverse transcribed the entire isolated RNA, so it sequenced expressed TCRB transcripts. Mean read depth for naive, central memory and regulatory T cell samples was about 3.6 million reads. Produced via immunoSEQ multiplex PCR; TCRdb's table is partial and in-frame only. The sample lists under 450,000 clones; 11% to 15% were seen once. The data originate from a study of beta chain features in type 1 diabetes. Study-level background: When patients were set against healthy donors, age, gender and cell yields were similar.

Findings and caveats of the study: Type 1 diabetes patients had VDJ junctions that carried fewer insertions and more deletions. Healthy donors had naive, central memory and Treg TCRB repertoires that appeared less similar than those seen among patients.

The CDR3 is 15 amino acids. Germline lookup yields CDR1 KGHSY and CDR2 FQNENV. V was shortened by 0 bases and J by 4 bases, with 12 bases between the two germline ends. The material sequenced was naive CD4+ T cells from blood. The chain recombines TRBV16 with TRBJ2-5, with D possibly TRBD1 on 6 matching bases. The sequence was obtained from a man aged 25-40 years in good health. The CDR3 DNA reads TGTGCCAGCAGCCAATCGGCAGGGGTGGCAGAGACCCAGTACTTC. Its protein product is CASSQSAGVAETQYF.